Ten or more counts support the clone carrying this T cell receptor (beta chain). Its antigen is not known. Trimming pared 3 bases from V and 5 bases from J, leaving 10 bases between. Germline V CDR1 and CDR2: KGHSH, LQKENI. The CDR3 sequence is 13 residues long. The sample belongs to a study of T cells after yellow fever vaccination. Study outcomes and limitations: Although the secondary response was weaker, it peaked faster, at day 5 versus 15. There was a possibility that FACS-sorted repertoires contained abundant clonotypes contaminating from the bulk population. Re-detected after boosting: most primary clones, about 95% of CD4 and 80% to 90% of CD8.

Template switching with 5'RACE generated the TCR cDNA and added a universal primer site and UMIs. TCRdb called the 5' RACE reads again in MiXCR, with one record for every CDR3 protein. The repertoire holds 250,000 or so distinct CDR3 sequences, with about 3.5% as singletons. The rearrangement links TRBV18 to TRBJ2-5; D uncertain. Source: PBMCs, taken 15 days after the yellow fever booster vaccination. The clonotype comes from a man aged 18 to 30 who received the YFV17D yellow fever vaccine. CDR3 loop: CASSPRVDETQYF. CDR3 coding DNA: TGTGCCAGCTCACCGCGAGTGGACGAGACCCAGTACTTC.